This T cell receptor beta chain was retrieved from a study of cytomegalovirus exposure and HLA in healthy donors. Whole-study context: Prior work identified around 120 million unique TCR beta sequences in 150 million to 200 million T cells.

In this sample, this clone turned up a few times. Both 60 Vbeta primers and 13 Jbeta primers went into the PCR. Assay: immunoSEQ multiplex PCR; the TCRdb copy retains only in-frame clones and omits some. The sample yields about 140,000 clones, about three quarters seen once. V lost 1 base and J lost 4; bases outside the gene matches: 6. This CDR3 spans 16 amino acids. From germline, CDR1 is LGHNA and CDR2 YSLEER. The V call is TRBV4-3, the J call TRBJ2-1; 8 bases align to TRBD1. The specimen was PBMCs. The source of this sequence is a woman aged 40 to 50 in good health and CMV-seronegative. CDR3 amino acids: CASSQGYRGMYNEQFF. The CDR3 bases are TGCGCCAGCAGCCAAGGATACAGGGGGATGTACAATGAGCAGTTCTTC.